The source of this T cell receptor beta chain is a study of beta chain features in type 1 diabetes. The wider study: Sorted cells, some 110 million in number, were examined across all samples.

Per germline, CDR1 SGHNT and CDR2 YENEEA. The length of the CDR3 is 15 residues. Trimming stripped 2 bases from V and 6 bases from J, with 16 bases between. As regards this clone: Its antigen is not known.

Reverse transcription of all isolated RNA meant that expressed TCRB transcripts were sequenced. Some clones are missing from TCRdb's copy, which holds only in-frame ones; the method was immunoSEQ multiplex PCR. Among 250,000 to 300,000 clones, approximately 25% were seen once, and the ten largest hold more than 0.009%. A CD45RO/CCR7/CD25/CD127/CD95/CD27 panel sorted naive, central memory, regulatory and stem cell-like memory CD4+ cells. Study results and caveats: Within each of all four CD4+ subsets, Type 1 diabetes patients had TCRB CDR3s that were moderately but significantly shorter.

The chain couples TRBV11-3 to TRBJ2-5, with a possible D match to TRBD2 (6 bases). The origin of this receptor is a woman aged 25 to 39 with type 1 diabetes. The sample consisted of naive CD4+ T cells from blood. CDR3 region: CASSLTLASGKTQYF. CDR3 DNA: TGTGCCAGCAGCTTAACACTAGCTTCAGGGAAGACCCAGTACTTC.